A selection of T cell receptor beta chains follows, all from one sample in a study of cytomegalovirus exposure and HLA in healthy donors. Sequencing used immunoSEQ multiplex PCR; TCRdb keeps in-frame clones, though not all of them. The table records some 150,000 clones, around 79% of them present only once. Specimen: PBMCs. The receptor set was obtained from a man between 35 and 55 years old in good health and CMV-seropositive. CDR3s include the opening cysteine and the closing phenylalanine or tryptophan. D genes are given only for firm matches. A row's size may be missing; if present it is once, few, many or a size class.

V	size	J	D	DNA	CDR3
TRBV19	few	TRBJ1-2	-	TGTGCCAGTAGTTCCCACAGGGCATCTGGATATGGCTACACCTTC	CASSSHRASGYGYTF
TRBV2	-	TRBJ2-1	-	TGTGCCAGCGGGGGGGCTAGACGCTCCTACAATGAGCAGTTCTTC	CASGGARRSYNEQFF
TRBV5-1	-	TRBJ2-1	TRBD1	TGCGCCAGCAGCCCCCTGCCGGGACAGGGCTACAATGAGCAGTTCTTC	CASSPLPGQGYNEQFF
TRBV14	-	TRBJ2-7	-	TGTGCCAGCAGCCTTAGCAGGGGCCGCTTCTACGAGCAGTACTTC	CASSLSRGRFYEQYF
TRBV10-3	-	TRBJ2-7	TRBD1	TGTGCCATCAAAGGACAGGGGTACGAGCAGTACTTC	CAIKGQGYEQYF
TRBV28	-	TRBJ2-7	-	TGTGCCAGCACACCGGGACACCGAACTACCTACGAGCAGTACTTC	CASTPGHRTTYEQYF
TRBV28	-	TRBJ2-6	-	TGTGCCAGCAGTCCCGGACATTGGTTTCGTAGCTCTGGGGCCAACGGCCTGACTTTC	CASSPGHWFRSSGANGLTF
TRBV29-1	few	TRBJ1-4	TRBD1	TGCAGCGCCGGACAGGGGGCTTATGAAAAACTGTTTTTT	CSAGQGAYEKLFF
TRBV5-1	-	TRBJ1-6	-	TGCGCCAGCAGCTTCACAGGGCTCGATAATTCACCCCTCCACTTT	CASSFTGLDNSPLHF
TRBV30	-	TRBJ2-5	-	TGTGCCTGGAGTGGGGGGCAGCCATTCGAGACCCAGTACTTC	CAWSGGQPFETQYF
TRBV5-1	-	TRBJ2-1	-	TGCGCCAGCAGCTTGGCCAAGGAGTACAATGAGCAGTTCTTC	CASSLAKEYNEQFF
TRBV7-3	-	TRBJ2-7	TRBD2	TGTGCCAGCAGCCTAATTGGGTCTAGCGGATCCGAGCAGTACTTC	CASSLIGSSGSEQYF
TRBV19	-	TRBJ1-1	-	TGTGCCAGTAGTATAGGTGACTCGAACACTGAAGCTTTCTTT	CASSIGDSNTEAFF
TRBV18	-	TRBJ2-7	-	TGTGCCAGCTCACCACCCAACAGGGCGTACGAGCAGTACTTC	CASSPPNRAYEQYF
TRBV29-1	-	TRBJ2-5	TRBD1	TGCAGCGTTGAAGCCAGGGGGCCTCAAGAGACCCAATACTTC	CSVEARGPQETQYF
TRBV6-1	-	TRBJ2-3	-	TGTGCCAGCAGTGAAGTCGGAGATACGCAGTATTTT	CASSEVGDTQYF